This T cell receptor (beta chain) was observed in a study of blood T cell repertoires in COVID-19. V was clipped by 1 base and J by 10 bases, with 10 bases between them. This CDR3 contains 12 residues. Germline V gene sequence: CDR1 KGHSY, CDR2 FQNENV. Measured with immunoSEQ multiplex PCR; TCRdb has only the in-frame clones, and not every one. This table has 250,000 or so clones, roughly 89% appearing once. The sample consisted of peripheral blood. The gene calls are TRBV16 and TRBJ1-1; D is uncertain. The TCR originated in a woman aged 40 to 55 who had recovered from COVID-19. The CDR3 coding sequence is TGTGCCAGCAGCCAATGGGAGGTTGCAGCTTTCTTT. Protein product: CASSQWEVAAFF.